This TCR beta chain was found in a study of response to subunit inactivated influenza vaccine. Findings and caveats of the study: Few new T cells, the authors suggested, are recruited by each seasonal influenza vaccination.

From the RT-PCR reads, TCRdb called clonotypes with MiXCR, one entry per CDR3 protein. This sample carries around 200,000 distinct CDR3 sequences, roughly 12% of them seen once, and the ten largest clones take roughly 29%. This clonotype showed up just a few times. What it binds is not known. V was clipped by 4 bases and J by 4 bases, with 11 bases between them. CDR1 and CDR2 from the germline V gene are SGHNT and YENEEA. CDR3 length: 13 amino acids. These sequences were also reported in another study, on T cells expressing NK-cell markers. This second study says: It was by 5'RACE template switching with UMIs that TCR beta cDNA was made. Several donors likewise had their CD3+CD56-NKG2C+ fraction led by these clonotypes.

The material was CD8+ T cells sorted from PBMCs, obtained 12 days after vaccination. This receptor was obtained from a middle-aged man who received an inactivated influenza vaccine. The chain employs TRBV11-3 and TRBJ2-7; perhaps TRBD2 as D (5 bases). The CDR3 protein is CASSWFEGYEQYF. DNA for the CDR3: TGTGCCAGCAGCTGGTTTGAGGGTTACGAGCAGTACTTC.